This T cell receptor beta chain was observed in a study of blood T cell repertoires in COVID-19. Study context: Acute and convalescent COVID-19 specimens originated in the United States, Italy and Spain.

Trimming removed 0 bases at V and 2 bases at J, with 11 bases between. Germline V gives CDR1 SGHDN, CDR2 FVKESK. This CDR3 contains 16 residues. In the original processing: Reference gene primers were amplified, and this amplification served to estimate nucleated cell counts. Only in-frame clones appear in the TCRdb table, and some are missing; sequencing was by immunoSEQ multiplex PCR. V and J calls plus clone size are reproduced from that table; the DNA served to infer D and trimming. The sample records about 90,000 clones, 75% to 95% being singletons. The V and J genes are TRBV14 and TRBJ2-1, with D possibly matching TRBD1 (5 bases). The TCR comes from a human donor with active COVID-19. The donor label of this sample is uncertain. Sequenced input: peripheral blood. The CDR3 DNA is TGTGCCAGCAGCCAAGATGGACATAACCCCTACAATGAGCAGTTCTTC. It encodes CASSQDGHNPYNEQFF.